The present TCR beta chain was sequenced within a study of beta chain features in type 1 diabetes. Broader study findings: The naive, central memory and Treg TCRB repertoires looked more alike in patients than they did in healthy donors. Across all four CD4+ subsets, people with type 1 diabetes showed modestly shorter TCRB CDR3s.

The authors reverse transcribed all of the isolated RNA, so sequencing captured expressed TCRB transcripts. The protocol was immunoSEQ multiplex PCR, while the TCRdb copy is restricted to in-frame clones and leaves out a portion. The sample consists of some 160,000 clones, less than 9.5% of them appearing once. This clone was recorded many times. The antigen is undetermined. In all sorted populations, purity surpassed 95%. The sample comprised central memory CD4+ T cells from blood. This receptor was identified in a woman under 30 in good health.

The chain's CDR3 is CASSRSLNTEAFF. CDR3 nucleotide sequence: TGTGCCAGCAGCCGTAGCCTGAACACTGAAGCTTTCTTT. The chain links TRBV6-5 to TRBJ1-1; D remains unclear. Germline assignment: CDR1 MNHEY and CDR2 SVGAGI. V lost 6 bases to trimming and J lost 0 bases, with 8 bases between them. The CDR3 runs 13 residues.